This T cell receptor (beta chain) was retrieved from a study of human T cells and chemical hapten exposure. The table lists this clonotype with a few counts. From the RACE reads, TCRdb called clonotypes with MiXCR, one entry per CDR3 protein. The profile shows some 84,000 distinct CDR3 sequences, 6.5% to 10% of them singletons. Time point reported: pre-sensitization, week 0. The treatment denotes: therapeutic diphenylcyclopropenone sensitization with weekly scalp DPC. Germline-derived CDR1 and CDR2 are LNHNV and YYDKDF (reference sequence). V lost 4 bases, J lost 5 bases, and 9 bases lay in between. The CDR3 has 13 residues.

The starting material was whole blood, obtained in connection with sensitization to the hapten diphenylcyclopropenone (DPC). The origin of this receptor is a man in his forties with alopecia areata. Some clones in this sample may be carry-over from other donors' samples. The chain uses TRBV15 and TRBJ1-5, with D unresolved. DNA for the CDR3: TGTGCCACCAGCATCGCGAGCGATCAGCCCCAGCATTTT. Residues: CATSIASDQPQHF.